This T cell receptor beta chain stems from a study of siplizumab effects on memory and regulatory T cells. Study observations and caveats: It was not possible to assign a naive or memory phenotype to roughly 80-96% of proliferating CD4+ or CD8+ clones. Naive T cells appeared more varied than memory cells and looked like key alloresponse contributors.

This clone was observed a single time. As yet, its antigen is unknown. Germline V gives CDR1 SGHNT, CDR2 YYREEE (reference sequence). V was shortened by 5 bases and J by 5 bases, with 14 bases between the two germline ends. The CDR3 extends over 14 amino acids. Generated by immunoSEQ multiplex PCR, the TCRdb table keeps only in-frame clones and is missing some. The sample holds tens of thousands of clones, about 93% seen once. This sequence joins TRBV5-4 and TRBJ2-1; TRBD2 is a possible D gene (6 bases). This receptor was taken from a human donor in good health. The sequenced material came from non-Treg CD4+ T cells sorted from blood. The CDR3, as DNA: TGTGCCAGCAGTCGACTAGGTGGGGACAATGAGCAGTTCTTC. This sequence encodes CASSRLGGDNEQFF.